This T cell receptor beta chain was recovered during a study of blood T cell repertoires in COVID-19. Study-wide background: COVID-19 samples from acute and convalescent phases originated in the United States, Italy and Spain. Sample material is recorded as cDNA or gDNA derived from T cells, B-cell-depleted T cells, or PBMCs.

The CDR3 sequence is 15 residues long. Trimming left V 1 base short and J 3 bases short, with 10 bases between. Germline assignment: CDR1 SNHLY and CDR2 FYNNEI. Authors' data handling: Cell counts per sample came from amplifying reference gene primers. Clones were sequenced by immunoSEQ multiplex PCR, and TCRdb holds only the in-frame ones, with some missing. D and trimming come from the DNA, and the V and J calls and clone size come from that table. In the table there are approximately 300,000 clones, around four fifths of which are singletons. This clone was observed a single time. Sequencing was carried out using peripheral blood. The rearrangement joins TRBV2 to TRBJ2-1; the D gene is possibly TRBD2 (5 bases). This TCR was recovered from a woman in her forties or fifties with active or convalescent COVID-19. The CDR3 protein is CASSEGLADYNEQFF. In DNA, the CDR3 is TGTGCCAGCAGTGAAGGGCTAGCTGACTACAATGAGCAGTTCTTC.